This paragraph reports one T cell receptor (beta chain). The antigen remains unidentified. The sorted-subset replicate PCRs were given around 200 ng DNA, which is approximately 30,000 T cell genomes. Data came from immunoSEQ multiplex PCR; TCRdb stores just in-frame clones and leaves some out. This sample has approximately 710,000 clones, with roughly 88% found just once. This CDR3 has 15 residues. The V end was cut by 2 bases, the J end by 4 bases, with 14 bases between. Germline values: CDR1 MNHEY, CDR2 SVGAGI. The sample is drawn from a study of shared clonotypes between healthy human individuals. Notes on the study in general: A handful of donors showed sharing of about 4.7% of naive CD4 clonotypes. Collection of samples was limited to blood; tissue repertoires likely differ.

The material sequenced was memory CD8+ T cells from PBMCs. The sample's subset: CD45RO+ cells pooled with CCR7-negative TemRA cells. The TCR was taken from a man between 18 and 29 years old in good health. Some clones in this sample may be carry-over from other donors' samples. The chain links TRBV6-5 to TRBJ1-2, with a tentative D call TRBD1 (5 bases). The CDR3 region is CASSYIRGEGYGYTF. The DNA of the CDR3 is TGTGCCAGCAGTTACATCCGGGGGGAGGGCTATGGCTACACCTTC.